One sample yielded the 20 T cell receptor beta chains listed below, sequenced in a study of blood T cell repertoires in COVID-19. Generated by immunoSEQ multiplex PCR, the TCRdb table keeps only in-frame clones and is missing some. The sample lists approximately 390,000 clones, approximately 87% occurring once. The sample was PBMCs or T cells enriched from blood (not recorded which). The receptors here all came from a woman aged 45-65 years who had recovered from COVID-19.

CDR3: CASNRQPTGELFF. The CDR3 DNA sequence: TGTGCCAGCAACAGACAGCCCACCGGGGAGCTGTTTTTT. The gene calls are TRBV2 and TRBJ2-2, with D tentatively TRBD1 (5 bases). The germline gives CDR1 SNHLY, CDR2 FYNNEI. Trimming removed 7 bases at V and 4 bases at J, with 10 bases between. CDR3 length: 13 amino acids.

As concerns this clone: Other nucleotide sequences from this sample produce the same CDR3. J is TRBJ1-1 and V is TRBV28; D perhaps matches TRBD1 (5 bases). Trimming took off 2 bases at V and 4 bases at J, with 8 bases between the two ends. The length of the CDR3 is 13 residues. Germline assignment: CDR1 MDHEN and CDR2 SYDVKM. In DNA, the CDR3 is TGTGCCAGCAGTTTACCGGGGGGCACTGAAGCTTTCTTT. Translation: CASSLPGGTEAFF.

The V gene is TRBV10-3, the J gene TRBJ1-2; D is possibly TRBD1 (6 bases). Looked up from germline, CDR1 is ENHRY and CDR2 is SYGVKD. The CDR3 is 13 residues long. Trimming took 6 bases from V and 0 from J, leaving 8 bases between them. The CDR3 bases are TGTGCCATCAGGGGACAAACTAACTATGGCTACACCTTC. As protein: CAIRGQTNYGYTF.

The chain joins TRBV18 to TRBJ1-2; TRBD1 is a possible D gene (5 bases). The CDR3 loop spans 12 amino acids. Germline CDR1 reads KGHSH; CDR2 reads LQKENI. Between the trimmed V and J ends, which lost 8 bases and 8 bases, there was a span of 15 bases. This chain's CDR3 is CASATGDRGYTF. The DNA of the CDR3 is TGTGCCAGCGCAACAGGAGATAGGGGCTACACCTTC.

The chain carries TRBV5-1 and TRBJ2-7, with D unresolved. This CDR3 is built from 13 residues. V gave up 0 bases and J gave up 0 bases, with 4 bases separating them. Germline V gives CDR1 SGHRS, CDR2 YFSETQ. The CDR3 coding sequence is TGCGCCAGCAGCTTGGAACACTCCTACGAGCAGTACTTC. Translation: CASSLEHSYEQYF.

In its sample, this clone was seen once. The rearrangement joins TRBV7-2 to TRBJ1-2; D is ambiguous. Germline loops: CDR1 SGHTA, CDR2 FQGNSA. This CDR3 has 13 residues. V was trimmed by 5 bases and J by 8 bases, leaving 15 bases between them. CDR3 region: CASSRLGGAGYTF. DNA of the CDR3: TGTGCCAGCAGCCGATTAGGAGGCGCGGGCTACACCTTC.

In its sample, this clone was seen once. The gene calls are TRBV29-1 and TRBJ2-1, with D possibly being TRBD1 (5 bases). The V and J ends lost 1 base and 7 bases respectively, with 17 bases between them. The germline V gene has CDR1 SQVTM and CDR2 ANQGSEA. This CDR3 is 15 amino acids long. CDR3 loop: CSVEAWVGQPNEQFF. CDR3 sequence (DNA): TGCAGCGTTGAAGCTTGGGTCGGACAACCAAATGAGCAGTTCTTC.

This clone was observed a handful of times. J is TRBJ2-2 and V is TRBV15; 7 bases align to TRBD1. CDR1 is LNHNV and CDR2 is YYDKDF in the germline V gene (reference sequence). This CDR3 is 15 amino acids long. The J segment lost 4 bases and the V segment lost 4 bases, leaving 6 bases of the junction unmatched. The CDR3 loop reads CATSKGGRGTGELFF. CDR3 DNA sequence: TGTGCCACCAGCAAAGGGGGCCGGGGCACCGGGGAGCTGTTTTTT. The whole variable domain, remainder taken from reference TRBV15 and TRBJ2-2, is DAMVIQNPRYQVTQFGKPVTLSCSQTLNHNVMYWYQQKSSQAPKLLFHYYDKDFNNEADTPDNFQSRRPNTSFCFLDIRSPGLGDTAMYLCATSKGGRGTGELFFGEGSRLTVL.

The chain is built from TRBV28 and TRBJ1-2; D not resolved. The CDR3 length is 16 residues. The ends were cut back, 1 base at V and 5 bases at J, with 17 bases in the middle. Per germline, CDR1 MDHEN and CDR2 SYDVKM. CDR3 DNA sequence: TGTGCCAGCAGTTTATCCGTGGGGTCGGGAACGTATGGCTACACCTTC. As protein: CASSLSVGSGTYGYTF.

This rearrangement joins TRBV10-3 to TRBJ1-2; the D gene is possibly TRBD1 (5 bases). The germline V and J ends were trimmed by 5 bases and 2 bases, with 18 bases remaining between them. Germline-derived CDR1 and CDR2 are ENHRY and SYGVKD. The CDR3 is made up of 16 amino acids. The CDR3 here is CAISREVPGSNYGYTF. The CDR3 nucleotides are TGTGCCATCAGTAGGGAGGTTCCAGGGTCCAACTATGGCTACACCTTC.

This clone was counted only a few times. V gene TRBV9 combines with J gene TRBJ1-2, with 7 bases aligning to TRBD1. CDR3 size: 15 residues. CDR1 SGDLS and CDR2 YYNGEE come from the germline V gene. V was pared by 4 bases and J by 0 bases, with 6 bases of the junction left unmatched. For the CDR3, the DNA is TGTGCCAGCAGCCCCGGGACAGACCCTAACTATGGCTACACCTTC. Amino acid sequence: CASSPGTDPNYGYTF.

The chain links TRBV6-5 to TRBJ2-5, with a tentative D call TRBD1 (6 bases). Trimming cost V 5 bases and J 4 bases, with 11 bases left between them. CDR1 is MNHEY and CDR2 is SVGAGI in the germline V gene. The CDR3 runs to 13 residues. CDR3 sequence: CASSPTGLETQYF. CDR3 bases: TGTGCCAGCAGTCCGACAGGATTAGAGACCCAGTACTTC.

The chain combines TRBV4-1 with TRBJ1-2; 8 nucleotides agree with TRBD1. In germline, CDR1 is MGHRA, CDR2 YSYEKL. V lost 1 base and J lost 4; bases outside the gene matches: 5. The CDR3 covers 15 residues. CDR3 DNA sequence: TGCGCCAGCAGCCAAGCCAGGGGGCAGAGCTATGGCTACACCTTC. This codes for CASSQARGQSYGYTF.

V gene TRBV28 combines with J gene TRBJ2-1, with D tentatively TRBD1 (5 bases). Germline V gives CDR1 MDHEN, CDR2 SYDVKM. The V end lost 2 bases, the J end lost 2 bases, and 10 bases lay between the germline ends. CDR3 length equals 15 residues. The DNA of the CDR3 is TGTGCCAGCAGTTTACAGGGTAATACCTACAATGAGCAGTTCTTC. It codes for CASSLQGNTYNEQFF.

The chain carries TRBV19 and TRBJ2-5; 7 nucleotides match TRBD1. This CDR3 has 13 residues. The V segment lost 5 bases and the J segment 4 bases; nucleotides outside the gene matches: 4. The V gene's germline CDR1 is LNHDA and CDR2 SQIVND (reference sequence). The DNA of the CDR3 is TGTGCCAGTAGTGGGGACAGAGGAGAGACCCAGTACTTC. This sequence encodes CASSGDRGETQYF.

V usage is TRBV18 and J usage is TRBJ1-4; maybe TRBD1 (5 bases). This CDR3 comprises 15 residues. V lost 4 bases to trimming and J lost 2 bases, with 11 bases between them. Germline CDR1 KGHSH, CDR2 LQKENI. CDR3 sequence: CASSLTRATNEKLFF. The CDR3 DNA follows: TGTGCCAGCTCACTAACCAGGGCGACTAATGAAAAACTGTTTTTT. Based on the CDR3 plus reference TRBV18 and TRBJ1-4, the full variable domain is NAGVMQNPRHLVRRRGQEARLRCSPMKGHSHVYWYRQLPEEGLKFMVYLQKENIIDESGMPKERFSAEFPKEGPSILRIQQVVRGDSAAYFCASSLTRATNEKLFFGSGTQLSVL.

The V call is TRBV28, the J call TRBJ1-6; D uncertain. Germline loops: CDR1 MDHEN, CDR2 SYDVKM. Trimming shortened V by 7 bases and J by 5 bases, and 12 bases separated the two germline ends. This CDR3 contains 14 residues. The CDR3 protein is CASTGEAHNSPLHF. As DNA, the CDR3 is TGTGCCAGCACCGGCGAGGCCCATAATTCACCCCTCCACTTT.

CDR3 protein: CASSLWDRNTEAFF. The CDR3 nucleotides read TGTGCCAGCAGCTTGTGGGACAGAAACACTGAAGCTTTCTTT. The rearrangement links TRBV5-4 to TRBJ1-1, with 7 bases fitting TRBD1. Germline V CDR1 and CDR2: SGHNT, YYREEE (reference sequence). This CDR3 region has 14 residues. Trimming removed 1 base from V and 2 bases from J; junction bases left unmatched: 2.

V and J are TRBV7-9 and TRBJ1-2; TRBD1 might be the D (6 bases). The CDR3 consists of 15 residues. V dropped 4 bases and J dropped 2 bases, with 14 bases sitting between them. The V gene's germline CDR1 is SEHNR and CDR2 FQNEAQ (reference sequence). CDR3 loop: CASSYSGTLNYGYTF. In DNA, the CDR3 is TGTGCCAGCAGCTATTCCGGGACACTCAACTATGGCTACACCTTC.

This rearrangement joins TRBV13 to TRBJ1-1; D call uncertain. V was shortened by 3 bases and J by 1 base, with 15 bases between the two germline ends. The CDR3 is 16 amino acids. CDR1 is PRHDT, CDR2 FYEKMQ, per germline (reference sequence). The CDR3 DNA reads as TGTGCCAGCAGCTTCCAGACACCCTCTAAGAACACTGAAGCTTTCTTT. Protein sequence: CASSFQTPSKNTEAFF.